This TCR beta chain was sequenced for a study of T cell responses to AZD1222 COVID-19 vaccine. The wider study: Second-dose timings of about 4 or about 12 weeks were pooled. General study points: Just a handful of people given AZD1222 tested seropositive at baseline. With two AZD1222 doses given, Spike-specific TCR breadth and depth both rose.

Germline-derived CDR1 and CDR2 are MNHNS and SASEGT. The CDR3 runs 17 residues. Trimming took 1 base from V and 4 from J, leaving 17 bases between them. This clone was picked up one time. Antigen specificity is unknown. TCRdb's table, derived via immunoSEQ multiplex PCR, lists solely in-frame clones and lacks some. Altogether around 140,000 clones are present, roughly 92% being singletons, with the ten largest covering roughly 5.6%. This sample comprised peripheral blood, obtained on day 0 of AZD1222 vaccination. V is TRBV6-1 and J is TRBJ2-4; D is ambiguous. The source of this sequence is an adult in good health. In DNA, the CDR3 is TGTGCCAGCAGTGAAGGCGCTCCGCTTTCACTGAAAAACATTCAGTACTTC. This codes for CASSEGAPLSLKNIQYF.